The subject of this entry is one T cell receptor beta chain. Its antigen is unknown. Use of 60 Vbeta and 13 Jbeta primers characterized the PCR. The protocol was immunoSEQ multiplex PCR, while the TCRdb copy is restricted to in-frame clones and leaves out a portion. The sample lists 95,000 to 150,000 clones, about 75% seen once, with roughly 30% in the top ten. These data come from a study of cytomegalovirus exposure and HLA in healthy donors. From germline, CDR1 is SEHNR and CDR2 FQNEAQ (reference sequence). The ends were cut back, 6 bases at V and 5 bases at J, with 13 bases in the middle. The CDR3 is made up of 13 amino acids. General observations from the study: For TCR beta chains, V- and J-gene trimming was later linked to a missense DCLRE1C variant. An analysis done earlier found most TCR beta V segments productive about 87% or about 30% of the time. The listing of roughly 160 TCR beta chains classed them as cytomegalovirus-associated. Donors belonging to an Asian-associated ancestry cluster reportedly showed fewer N-insertions in productive TCRs than the approximately 640-donor mean, according to what a later analysis found.

This receptor was identified in a man in his sixties in good health and CMV-seropositive. The chain carries TRBV7-9 and TRBJ2-5; the D gene is possibly TRBD2 (5 bases). The sequenced sample was PBMCs. In DNA form, the CDR3 reads TGTGCCAGCAGGCCCCCATGGGAGGAGACCCAGTACTTC. Translation gives CASRPPWEETQYF.